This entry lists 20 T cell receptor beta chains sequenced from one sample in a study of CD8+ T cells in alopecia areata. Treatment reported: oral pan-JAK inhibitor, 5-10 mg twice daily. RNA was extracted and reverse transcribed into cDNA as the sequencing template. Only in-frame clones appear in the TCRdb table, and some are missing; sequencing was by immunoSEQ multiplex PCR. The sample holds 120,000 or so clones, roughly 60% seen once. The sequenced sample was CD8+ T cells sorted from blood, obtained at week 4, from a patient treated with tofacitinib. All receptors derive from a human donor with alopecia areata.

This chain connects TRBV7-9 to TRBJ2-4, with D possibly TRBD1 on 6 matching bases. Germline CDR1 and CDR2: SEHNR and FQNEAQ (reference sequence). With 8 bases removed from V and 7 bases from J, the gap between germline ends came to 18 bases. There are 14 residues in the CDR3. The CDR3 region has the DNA TGTGCCAGCGGCTACTCAGGACAGCCCAACATTCAGTACTTC. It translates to CASGYSGQPNIQYF.

The CDR3 is CASSPFTGGFMNTEAFF. The CDR3 coding sequence is TGCGCCAGCAGTCCTTTCACAGGGGGGTTCATGAACACTGAAGCTTTCTTT. V usage is TRBV5-1 and J usage is TRBJ1-1; 8 bases agree with TRBD1. Looked up from germline, CDR1 is SGHRS and CDR2 is YFSETQ. V shed 5 bases and J 0 bases; nucleotides not matched to a gene: 12. The CDR3 is made up of 17 amino acids.

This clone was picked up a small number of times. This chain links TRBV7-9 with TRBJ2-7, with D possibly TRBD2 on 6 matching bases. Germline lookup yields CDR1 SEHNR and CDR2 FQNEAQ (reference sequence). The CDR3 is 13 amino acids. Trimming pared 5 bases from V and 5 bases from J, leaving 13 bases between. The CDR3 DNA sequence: TGTGCCAGCAGCCCTCCCGGGAGACACGAGCAGTACTTC. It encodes CASSPPGRHEQYF.

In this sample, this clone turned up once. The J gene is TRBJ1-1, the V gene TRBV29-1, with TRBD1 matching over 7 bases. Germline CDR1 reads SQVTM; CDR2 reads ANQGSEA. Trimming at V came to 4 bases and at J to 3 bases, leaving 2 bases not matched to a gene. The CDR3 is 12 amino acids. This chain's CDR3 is CSVGGTDTEAFF. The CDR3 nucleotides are TGCAGCGTTGGAGGGACAGACACTGAAGCTTTCTTT.

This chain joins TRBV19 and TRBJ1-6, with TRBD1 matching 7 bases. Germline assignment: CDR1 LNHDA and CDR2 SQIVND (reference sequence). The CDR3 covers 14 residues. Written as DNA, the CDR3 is TGTGATCAAGGGACAGCCGAGCGTAATTCACCCCTCCACTTT. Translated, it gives CDQGTAERNSPLHF.

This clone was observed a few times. This CDR3 is CSVEASDRANEQFF. CDR3 nucleotides: TGCAGCGTTGAAGCCTCGGACAGGGCCAATGAGCAGTTCTTC. The chain recombines TRBV29-1 with TRBJ2-1; TRBD1 matches at 8 bases. V trimming: 1 base; J trimming: 6 bases; junction bases outside the gene matches: 5. Germline V gene data show CDR1 as SQVTM and CDR2 as ANQGSEA. The CDR3 totals 14 residues.

CDR3 in amino acids: CAWKTGLQPQHF. The CDR3 DNA sequence: TGTGCCTGGAAGACGGGGTTACAGCCCCAGCATTTT. The chain employs TRBV30 and TRBJ1-5; D not resolved. The V end lost 4 bases, the J end lost 7 bases, and 11 bases lay between the germline ends. The germline gives CDR1 GTSNPN, CDR2 SVGIG (reference sequence). CDR3 length: 12 residues. Based on the CDR3 plus reference TRBV30 and TRBJ1-5, the full variable domain is SQTIHQWPATLVQPVGSPLSLECTVEGTSNPNLYWYRQAAGRGLQLLFYSVGIGQISSEVPQNLSASRPQDRQFILSSKKLLLSDSGFYLCAWKTGLQPQHFGDGTRLSIL.

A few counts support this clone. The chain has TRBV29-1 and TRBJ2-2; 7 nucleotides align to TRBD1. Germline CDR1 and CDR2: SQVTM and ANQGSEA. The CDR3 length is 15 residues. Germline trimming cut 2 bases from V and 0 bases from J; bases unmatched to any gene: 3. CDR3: CSVESGQTNTGELFF. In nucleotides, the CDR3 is TGCAGCGTTGAATCGGGACAGACGAACACCGGGGAGCTGTTTTTT.

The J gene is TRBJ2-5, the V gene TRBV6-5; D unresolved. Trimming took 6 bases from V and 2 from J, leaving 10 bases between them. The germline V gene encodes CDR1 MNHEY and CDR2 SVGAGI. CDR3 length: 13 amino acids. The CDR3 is CASSSGLQETQYF. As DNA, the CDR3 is TGTGCCAGCAGCTCGGGCCTTCAAGAGACCCAGTACTTC.

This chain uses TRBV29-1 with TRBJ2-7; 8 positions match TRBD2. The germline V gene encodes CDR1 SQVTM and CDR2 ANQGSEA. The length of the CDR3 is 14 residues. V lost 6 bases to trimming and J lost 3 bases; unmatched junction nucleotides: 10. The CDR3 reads CSVAGGREGYEQYF. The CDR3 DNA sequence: TGCAGCGTCGCGGGGGGCAGGGAGGGCTACGAGCAGTACTTC.

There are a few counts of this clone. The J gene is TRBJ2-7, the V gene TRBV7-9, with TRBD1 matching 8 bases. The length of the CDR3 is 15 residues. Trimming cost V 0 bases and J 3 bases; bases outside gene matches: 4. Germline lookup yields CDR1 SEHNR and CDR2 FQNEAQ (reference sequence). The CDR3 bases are TGTGCCAGCAGCTTAGCGCAGGGGGCGGTCTACGAGCAGTACTTC. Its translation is CASSLAQGAVYEQYF.

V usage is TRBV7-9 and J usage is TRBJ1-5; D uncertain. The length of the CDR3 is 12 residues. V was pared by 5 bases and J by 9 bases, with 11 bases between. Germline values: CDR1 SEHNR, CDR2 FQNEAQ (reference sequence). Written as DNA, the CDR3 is TGTGCCAGCAGCCCGGGAGAACTGCCCCAGCATTTT. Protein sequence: CASSPGELPQHF. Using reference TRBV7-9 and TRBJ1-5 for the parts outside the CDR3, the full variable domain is DTGVSQNPRHKITKRGQNVTFRCDPISEHNRLYWYRQTLGQGPEFLTYFQNEAQLEKSRLLSDRFSAERPKGSFSTLEIQRTEQGDSAMYLCASSPGELPQHFGDGTRLSIL.

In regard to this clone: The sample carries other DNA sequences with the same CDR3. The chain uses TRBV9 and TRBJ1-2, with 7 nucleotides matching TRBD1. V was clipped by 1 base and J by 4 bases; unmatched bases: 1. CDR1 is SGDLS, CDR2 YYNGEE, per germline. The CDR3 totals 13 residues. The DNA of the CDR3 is TGTGCCAGCAGCGTATGGGACAGCTATGGCTACACCTTC. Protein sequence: CASSVWDSYGYTF. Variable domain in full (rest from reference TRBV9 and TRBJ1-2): DSGVTQTPKHLITATGQRVTLRCSPRSGDLSVYWYQQSLDQGLQFLIQYYNGEERAKGNILERFSAQQFPDLHSELNLSSLELGDSALYFCASSVWDSYGYTFGSGTRLTVV.

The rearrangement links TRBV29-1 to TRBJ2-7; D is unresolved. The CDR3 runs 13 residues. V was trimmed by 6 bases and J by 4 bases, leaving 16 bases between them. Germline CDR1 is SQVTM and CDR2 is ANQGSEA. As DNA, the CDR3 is TGCAGCGTGTCTACAGAGTACTCATACGAGCAGTACTTC. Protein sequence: CSVSTEYSYEQYF.

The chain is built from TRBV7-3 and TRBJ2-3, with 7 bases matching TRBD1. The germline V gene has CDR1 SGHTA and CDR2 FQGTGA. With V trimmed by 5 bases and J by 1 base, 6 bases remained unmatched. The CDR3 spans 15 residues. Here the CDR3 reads CASSHTGDGTDTQYF. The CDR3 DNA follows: TGTGCCAGCAGCCACACAGGGGACGGCACAGATACGCAGTATTTT.

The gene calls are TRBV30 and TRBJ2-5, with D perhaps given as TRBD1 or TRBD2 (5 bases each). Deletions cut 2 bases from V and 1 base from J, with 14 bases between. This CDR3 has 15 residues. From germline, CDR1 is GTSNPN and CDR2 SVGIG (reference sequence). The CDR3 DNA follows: TGTGCCTGGAGTATCGGGGCACAGGTCCAAGAGACCCAGTACTTC. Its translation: CAWSIGAQVQETQYF.

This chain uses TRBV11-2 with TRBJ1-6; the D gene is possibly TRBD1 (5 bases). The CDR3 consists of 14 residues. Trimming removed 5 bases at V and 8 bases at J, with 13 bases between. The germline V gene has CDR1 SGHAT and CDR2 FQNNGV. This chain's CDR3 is CASSTGLGDSPLHF. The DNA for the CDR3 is TGTGCCAGCAGCACGGGACTGGGGGATTCACCCCTCCACTTT.

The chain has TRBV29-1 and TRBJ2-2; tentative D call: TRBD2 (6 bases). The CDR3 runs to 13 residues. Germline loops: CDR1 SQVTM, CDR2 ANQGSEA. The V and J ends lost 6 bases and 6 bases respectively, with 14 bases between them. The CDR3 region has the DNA TGCAGCGTCGGGGACTGGAGCGCCGGGGAGCTGTTTTTT. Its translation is CSVGDWSAGELFF.

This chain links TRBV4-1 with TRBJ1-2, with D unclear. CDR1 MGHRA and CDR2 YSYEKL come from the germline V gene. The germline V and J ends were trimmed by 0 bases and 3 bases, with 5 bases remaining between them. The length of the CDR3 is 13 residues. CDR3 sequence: CASSQDPHYGYTF. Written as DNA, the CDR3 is TGCGCCAGCAGCCAAGATCCCCACTATGGCTACACCTTC.

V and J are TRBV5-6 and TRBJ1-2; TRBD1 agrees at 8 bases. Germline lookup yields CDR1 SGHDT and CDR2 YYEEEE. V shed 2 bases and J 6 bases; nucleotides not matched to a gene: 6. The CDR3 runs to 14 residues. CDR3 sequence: CASSFVAGGDGYTF. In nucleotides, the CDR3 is TGTGCCAGCAGCTTCGTCGCAGGGGGCGATGGCTACACCTTC.